The 18 T cell receptor beta chains presented below share a single source sample, sequenced in a study of T-cell reconstitution after alpha-beta-depleted transplantation in children. It was with unique molecular identifiers that the TCRbeta library was prepared. From the PCR reads, TCRdb called clonotypes with MiXCR, one entry per CDR3 protein. The sample has about 200,000 distinct CDR3 sequences, roughly 15% seen once. Sequencing used PBMCs from the stem cell graft donor, obtained from the stem cell graft. The receptor source for this set is a human donor who donated a stem cell graft to a child with acute lymphoblastic leukemia.

CDR3 protein: CSVAGTGTFGTEAFF. The CDR3 DNA follows: TGCAGCGTTGCAGGGACGGGGACGTTTGGCACTGAAGCTTTCTTT. The chain recombines TRBV29-1 with TRBJ1-1, with a weak D call TRBD1 (5 bases). V was clipped by 4 bases and J by 4 bases, with 19 bases between them. The CDR3 length is 15 residues. Germline values: CDR1 SQVTM, CDR2 ANQGSEA.

This clonotype appeared a few times. The V call is TRBV28, the J call TRBJ2-7; D might be TRBD2 (5 bases). Germline assignment: CDR1 MDHEN and CDR2 SYDVKM. V lost 7 bases and J lost 0, with 16 bases in between. The CDR3 has 15 amino acids. The CDR3 region is CASTEGVESSYEQYF. The CDR3 DNA sequence: TGTGCCAGCACCGAGGGCGTGGAGAGCTCCTACGAGCAGTACTTC.

This clonotype appeared many times. The chain is built from TRBV11-2 and TRBJ2-7; TRBD2 matches at 8 bases. This CDR3 comprises 15 residues. The germline CDR1 and CDR2 sequences are SGHAT and FQNNGV. J was trimmed by 0 bases and V by 1 base; bases with no gene match: 2. CDR3 loop: CASSLAGGDSYEQYF. CDR3 in DNA: TGTGCCAGCAGCTTAGCGGGAGGGGACTCCTACGAGCAGTACTTC.

This clonotype came up many times. The chain is built from TRBV5-1 and TRBJ2-7; 12 nucleotides match TRBD2. CDR1 and CDR2 from the germline V gene are SGHRS and YFSETQ. CDR3 length: 15 residues. J was trimmed by 2 bases and V by 2 bases; bases with no gene match: 2. The CDR3 here is CASSFTSGGPYEQYF. CDR3 DNA sequence: TGCGCCAGCAGCTTCACTAGCGGGGGGCCCTACGAGCAGTACTTC.

This chain connects TRBV5-5 to TRBJ2-5; D may be TRBD1 or TRBD2 (5 bases each). Trimming took off 1 base at V and 2 bases at J, with 9 bases between the two ends. The CDR3 is made up of 14 amino acids. Germline CDR1 reads SGHKS; CDR2 reads YYEKEE (reference sequence). Here the CDR3 reads CASSLRDPQETQYF. In DNA, the CDR3 is TGTGCCAGCAGCTTGAGGGACCCGCAAGAGACCCAGTACTTC.

The chain joins TRBV5-1 to TRBJ1-1, with a weak D call TRBD1 (6 bases). Trimming took 3 bases from V and 2 from J, leaving 14 bases between them. This CDR3 contains 15 residues. Germline V CDR1 and CDR2: SGHRS, YFSETQ. The CDR3 protein is CASSSNRVFNTEAFF. The CDR3 DNA is TGCGCCAGCAGCTCCAACAGGGTATTTAACACTGAAGCTTTCTTT.

This clonotype showed up many times. This chain connects TRBV12-3 or TRBV12-4 to TRBJ2-7, with 8 bases identical to TRBD1. The CDR3 loop spans 15 amino acids. With V trimmed by 3 bases and J by 4 bases, 8 bases remained unmatched. The CDR3 region has the DNA TGTGCCAGCAGTTTGGATGGCAGGGGGCTGTACGAGCAGTACTTC. Protein product: CASSLDGRGLYEQYF.

The table lists this clonotype with many counts. This chain uses TRBV5-6 with TRBJ2-1; 13 bases fit TRBD2. V was pared by 0 bases and J by 8 bases, with 5 bases of the junction left unmatched. Germline V gene data show CDR1 as SGHDT and CDR2 as YYEEEE. This CDR3 region has 16 residues. The CDR3 reads CASSLELAGGPDEQFF. CDR3 nucleotides: TGTGCCAGCAGCTTGGAACTAGCGGGAGGGCCGGATGAGCAGTTCTTC.

The chain combines TRBV30 with TRBJ1-4; 7 bases align to TRBD1. The V segment lost 2 bases and the J segment 3 bases; nucleotides outside the gene matches: 15. CDR1 is GTSNPN and CDR2 is SVGIG in the germline V gene (reference sequence). CDR3 length equals 18 residues. This chain's CDR3 is CAWSPVRDSRSANEKLFF. CDR3 DNA: TGTGCCTGGAGTCCCGTCCGGGACAGTAGGAGCGCTAATGAAAAACTGTTTTTT.

The table lists this clonotype with many counts. V usage is TRBV6-6 and J usage is TRBJ2-7, with D unresolved. Germline assignment: CDR1 MNHNY and CDR2 SVGAGI (reference sequence). Trimming pared 4 bases from V and 5 bases from J, leaving 9 bases between. CDR3 length: 12 residues. The CDR3 region is CASSSSVDEQYF. The CDR3 bases are TGTGCCAGCAGTTCGTCGGTGGACGAGCAGTACTTC.

This clonotype was picked up many times. The rearrangement links TRBV4-1 to TRBJ2-3; TRBD2 aligns across 16 bases. Germline CDR1 reads MGHRA; CDR2 reads YSYEKL. V shed 0 bases and J 1 base; nucleotides not matched to a gene: 10. This CDR3 spans 21 amino acids. This chain's CDR3 is CASSQEGTSGRADGGTDTQYF. CDR3 DNA: TGCGCCAGCAGCCAAGAGGGGACTAGCGGGAGGGCCGATGGGGGCACAGATACGCAGTATTTT.

This clonotype was detected only a few times. The V call is TRBV4-1, the J call TRBJ2-3; TRBD2 is a possible D gene (6 bases). This CDR3 comprises 15 residues. Germline V gene sequence: CDR1 MGHRA, CDR2 YSYEKL. Trimming removed 3 bases from V and 0 bases from J, with 10 bases in between. The CDR3 coding sequence is TGCGCCAGCAGCCAGTCCAGCGGGAGCACAGATACGCAGTATTTT. Protein product: CASSQSSGSTDTQYF.

V usage is TRBV25-1 and J usage is TRBJ2-5; 10 bases align to TRBD2. After removal of 2 bases from V and 5 bases from J, the junction contained 11 bases not matched to a gene. The CDR3 length is 17 residues. Germline V CDR1 and CDR2: MGHDK, SYGVNS. The CDR3 reads CASSELAGEEGVETQYF. CDR3 nucleotide sequence: TGTGCCAGCAGTGAACTAGCGGGAGAGGAGGGCGTCGAGACCCAGTACTTC.

This chain uses TRBV4-1 with TRBJ1-1; the D is unclear. CDR1 and CDR2 from the germline V gene are MGHRA and YSYEKL. CDR3 size: 15 residues. V lost 0 bases and J 5 bases, leaving 13 bases between the germline ends. The CDR3 region has the DNA TGCGCCAGCAGCCAAGACACCGTAACGGGGACTGAAGCTTTCTTT. It encodes CASSQDTVTGTEAFF.

There are many counts of this clonotype. The gene calls are TRBV5-4 and TRBJ2-3, with D possibly TRBD1 on 6 matching bases. Germline V gives CDR1 SGHNT, CDR2 YYREEE (reference sequence). The V gene lost 3 bases and the J gene lost 3 bases, with 11 bases spanning the gap. There are 14 residues in the CDR3. CDR3 DNA: TGTGCCAGCAGCTCCCCGAGGGGGACAGATACGCAGTATTTT. As protein: CASSSPRGTDTQYF.

The gene calls are TRBV2 and TRBJ1-5, with D uncertain. V lost 6 bases, J lost 7 bases, and 7 bases lay in between. The CDR3 runs to 11 residues. Germline V gene data show CDR1 as SNHLY and CDR2 as FYNNEI. The CDR3: CASSRGQPQHF. The CDR3 DNA sequence: TGTGCCAGCAGCCGAGGACAGCCCCAGCATTTT.

The rearrangement links TRBV5-1 to TRBJ1-2, with 7 positions matching TRBD1. The CDR3 has 12 amino acids. V was clipped by 3 bases and J by 8 bases; unmatched bases: 4. Germline assignment: CDR1 SGHRS and CDR2 YFSETQ. The CDR3 sequence: CASSSDRSGYTF. The CDR3 region has the DNA TGCGCCAGCAGCTCGGACAGGTCGGGCTACACCTTC.

The chain uses TRBV7-6 and TRBJ2-3; 11 nucleotides agree with TRBD2. CDR3 length: 15 residues. Germline V gene data show CDR1 as SGHVS and CDR2 as FNYEAQ. V lost 5 bases to trimming and J lost 7 bases; unmatched junction nucleotides: 8. CDR3 nucleotide sequence: TGTGCCAGCAGCCCTACTAGCGGGAGTTCAAATACGCAGTATTTT. It yields the protein CASSPTSGSSNTQYF.